Listed below are T cell receptor beta chains from one sample, sequenced in a study of T cells in Graves' hyperthyroidism and ophthalmopathy. MiXCR was run by TCRdb on the multiplex PCR reads, yielding one entry per CDR3 protein. Among over 300,000 distinct CDR3 sequences, approximately 15% were seen once, and the ten largest hold about 10%. The specimen sequenced was blood. These receptors came from a woman aged 55-70 years with Graves' hyperthyroidism. Both conserved end residues are part of each CDR3. The D gene is left open where the match is weak. The size of a clone is reported for some rows only, either as once, few or many, or as a class for expanded clones.

TRBJ2-7	many	-	TRBV5-5	CASSLVGHYEQYF	TGTGCCAGCAGCTTGGTGGGCCATTACGAGCAGTACTTC
TRBJ2-7	many	TRBD1	TRBV12-3/TRBV12-4	CASSLSWTGDLLPYEQYF	TGTGCCAGCAGTTTGTCTTGGACAGGGGACCTCTTGCCCTACGAGCAGTACTTC
TRBJ2-2	few	-	TRBV12-5	CASGLVWGRQSNTGELFF	TGTGCTAGTGGTTTGGTGTGGGGGCGACAGTCGAATACCGGGGAGCTGTTTTTT
TRBJ2-1	-	-	TRBV30	CAWSALRGGNEQFF	TGTGCCTGGTCGGCCCTCAGGGGGGGCAATGAGCAGTTCTTC
TRBJ1-4	many	TRBD1	TRBV3-1	CASSQGTGSTELFF	TGTGCCAGCAGCCAAGGGACAGGTTCTACGGAACTGTTTTTT
TRBJ2-3	few	-	TRBV6-1	CASGGSTDTRYF	TGTGCCTCCGGTGGTAGCACAGATACGCGGTATTTT
TRBJ2-6	many	-	TRBV4-1	CASSQERSSGANVLTF	TGCGCCAGCAGCCAAGAACGCTCGTCTGGGGCCAACGTCCTGACTTTC
TRBJ2-1	-	TRBD1	TRBV19	CASSGTGNIGEQFF	TGTGCCAGTAGCGGGACAGGGAATATAGGGGAGCAGTTCTTC
TRBJ2-7	many	-	TRBV12-3/TRBV12-4	CASSGWVGVGEQYF	TGTGCCAGCAGTGGCTGGGTTGGAGTAGGGGAGCAGTACTTC
TRBJ2-7	many	-	TRBV19	CASSLRDTAKQYF	TGTGCCAGTAGTTTACGGGACACGGCAAAGCAGTACTTC
TRBJ1-4	many	-	TRBV19	CASSSGRGTTNEKLFF	TGTGCCAGTAGTTCGGGGAGGGGGACAACTAATGAAAAACTGTTTTTT
TRBJ2-2	many	-	TRBV19	CASSPSTELSRRGELFF	TGTGCCAGTAGTCCCTCGACTGAGCTCAGCCGTCGTGGGGAGCTGTTTTTT
TRBJ2-7	many	-	TRBV9	CASSVGFYSYEQYF	TGTGCCAGCAGTGTAGGGTTCTACTCCTACGAGCAGTACTTC
TRBJ1-3	many	-	TRBV12-5	CASGLRDTGNTIYF	TGTGCTAGTGGTTTGAGGGACACTGGAAACACCATATATTTT
TRBJ1-2	many	TRBD1	TRBV15	CATSRPGQGAGDYGYTF	TGTGCCACCAGCAGGCCCGGACAGGGGGCTGGCGACTATGGCTACACCTTC
TRBJ2-3	many	-	TRBV6-1	CASSARVFTDTQYF	TGTGCCAGCAGTGCCCGGGTCTTCACAGATACGCAGTATTTT
TRBJ2-5	many	TRBD2	TRBV3-1	CASSPHSPGGFETQYF	TGTGCCAGCAGCCCACATTCCCCGGGGGGGTTCGAGACCCAGTACTTC
TRBJ2-2	few	-	TRBV12-3/TRBV12-4	CASMASENTGELFF	TGTGCCAGCATGGCTAGCGAGAACACCGGGGAGCTGTTTTTT
TRBJ2-3	many	-	TRBV6-1	CASSESRDSTDTQYF	TGTGCCAGCAGTGAATCACGGGATTCAACAGATACGCAGTATTTT
TRBJ1-1	few	TRBD1	TRBV4-1	CASSQVVTGGKAFF	TGCGCCAGCAGCCAAGTTGTCACAGGGGGCAAAGCTTTCTTT
TRBJ1-1	-	-	TRBV2	CASRGQGSEAFF	TGTGCCAGCAGGGGACAAGGATCTGAAGCTTTCTTT
TRBJ2-5	many	TRBD1	TRBV11-2	CASSLGGDSQETQYF	TGTGCCAGCAGCTTAGGAGGGGACAGCCAAGAGACCCAGTACTTC
TRBJ1-5	many	-	TRBV7-9	CASSVDNQPQHF	TGTGCCAGCAGCGTAGATAATCAGCCCCAGCATTTT
TRBJ2-7	many	-	TRBV27	CASSYGGVGTAVYEQYF	TGTGCCAGCAGTTACGGGGGCGTAGGGACAGCAGTCTACGAGCAGTACTTC
TRBJ1-1	few	-	TRBV10-3	CAISESGIGGGAFF	TGTGCCATCAGTGAGTCTGGCATTGGAGGTGGAGCTTTCTTT
TRBJ1-3	-	-	TRBV20-1	CSARDKSSGNTIYF	TGCAGTGCTAGGGACAAAAGCTCTGGAAACACCATATATTTT
TRBJ2-6	many	-	TRBV11-2	CASTRRTPSGANVLTF	TGTGCCAGCACACGGCGCACCCCCTCTGGGGCCAACGTCCTGACTTTC
TRBJ1-1	many	-	TRBV18	CASSLAGENTEAFF	TGTGCCAGCTCTCTAGCAGGGGAGAACACTGAAGCTTTCTTT
TRBJ1-6	few	-	TRBV5-6	CASNLRGQSSSYNSPLHF	TGTGCCAGCAACCTGAGAGGACAGAGCAGCTCCTATAATTCACCCCTCCACTTT